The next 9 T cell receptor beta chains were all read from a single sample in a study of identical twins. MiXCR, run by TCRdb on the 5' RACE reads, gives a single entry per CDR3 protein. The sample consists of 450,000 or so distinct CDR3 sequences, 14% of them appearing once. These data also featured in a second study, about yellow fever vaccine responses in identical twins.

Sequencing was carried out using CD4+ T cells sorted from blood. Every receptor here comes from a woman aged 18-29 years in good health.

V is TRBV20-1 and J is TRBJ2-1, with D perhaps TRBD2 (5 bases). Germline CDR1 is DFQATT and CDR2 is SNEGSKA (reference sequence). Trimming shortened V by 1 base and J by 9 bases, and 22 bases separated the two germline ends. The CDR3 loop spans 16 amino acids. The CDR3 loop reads CSARAPDSVVLVEQFF. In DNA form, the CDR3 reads TGCAGTGCTAGAGCCCCGGACTCGGTCGTTTTGGTTGAGCAGTTCTTC.

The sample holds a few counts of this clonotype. The CDR3 reads CASSWGASRDNEQFF. The CDR3 DNA sequence: TGTGCCAGCAGCTGGGGCGCTAGCCGCGACAATGAGCAGTTCTTC. The chain links TRBV11-2 to TRBJ2-1; either TRBD1 or TRBD2 may fit D (5 bases each). Germline V gene sequence: CDR1 SGHAT, CDR2 FQNNGV. Trimming shortened V by 4 bases and J by 5 bases, and 15 bases separated the two germline ends. The CDR3 totals 15 residues.

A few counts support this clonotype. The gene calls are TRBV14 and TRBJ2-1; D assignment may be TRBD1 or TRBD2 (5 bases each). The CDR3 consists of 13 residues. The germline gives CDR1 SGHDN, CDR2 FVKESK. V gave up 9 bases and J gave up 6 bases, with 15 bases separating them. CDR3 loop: CASSTGLTNEQFF. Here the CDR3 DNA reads TGTGCCAGTTCCACAGGACTGACCAATGAGCAGTTCTTC.

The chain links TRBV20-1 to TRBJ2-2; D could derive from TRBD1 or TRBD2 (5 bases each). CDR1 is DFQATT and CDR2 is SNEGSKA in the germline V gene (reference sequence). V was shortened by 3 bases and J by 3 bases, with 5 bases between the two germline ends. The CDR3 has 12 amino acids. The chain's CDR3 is CSARGDTGELFF. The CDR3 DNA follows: TGCAGTGCTAGGGGGGACACCGGGGAGCTGTTTTTT.

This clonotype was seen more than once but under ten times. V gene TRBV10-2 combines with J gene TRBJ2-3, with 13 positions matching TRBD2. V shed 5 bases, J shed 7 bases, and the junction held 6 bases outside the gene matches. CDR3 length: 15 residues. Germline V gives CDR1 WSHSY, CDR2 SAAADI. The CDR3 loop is CASSRTSGSSNTQYF. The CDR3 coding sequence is TGCGCCAGCAGTCGGACTAGCGGGAGCTCGAATACGCAGTATTTT.

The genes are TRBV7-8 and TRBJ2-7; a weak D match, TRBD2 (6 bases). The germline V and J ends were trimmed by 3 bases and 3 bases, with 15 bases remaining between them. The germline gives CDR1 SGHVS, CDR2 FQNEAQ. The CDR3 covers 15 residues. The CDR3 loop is CASSFGWTTLYEQYF. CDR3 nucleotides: TGTGCCAGCAGCTTTGGCTGGACTACACTCTACGAGCAGTACTTC. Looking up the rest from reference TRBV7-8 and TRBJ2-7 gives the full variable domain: GAGVSQSPRYKVAKRGQDVALRCDPISGHVSLFWYQQALGQGPEFLTYFQNEAQLDKSGLPSDRFFAERPEGSVSTLKIQRTQQEDSAVYLCASSFGWTTLYEQYFGPGTRLTVT.

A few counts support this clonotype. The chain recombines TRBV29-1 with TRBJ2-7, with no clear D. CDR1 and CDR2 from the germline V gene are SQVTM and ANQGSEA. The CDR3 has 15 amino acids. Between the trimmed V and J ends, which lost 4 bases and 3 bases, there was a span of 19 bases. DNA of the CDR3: TGCAGCGTTGGGCGAATCGGATCTACCCGCTACGAGCAGTACTTC. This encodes CSVGRIGSTRYEQYF.

The CDR3 is CASSDYDRGLSYEQYF. The CDR3 region has the DNA TGTGCCAGCAGTGATTACGACAGGGGCCTCTCCTACGAGCAGTACTTC. The gene calls are TRBV7-2 and TRBJ2-7; 8 nucleotides agree with TRBD1. The CDR3 spans 16 residues. Germline lookup yields CDR1 SGHTA and CDR2 FQGNSA. J lost 0 bases, V lost 6 bases, and 10 bases had no gene match.

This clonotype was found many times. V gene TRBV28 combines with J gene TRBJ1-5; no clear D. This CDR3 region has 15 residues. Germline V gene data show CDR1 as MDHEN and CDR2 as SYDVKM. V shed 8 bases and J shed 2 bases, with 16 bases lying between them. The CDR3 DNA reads TGTGCCAGCGATGATCACATCCTTGGCAATCAGCCCCAGCATTTT. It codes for CASDDHILGNQPQHF. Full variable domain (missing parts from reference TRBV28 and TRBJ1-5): DVKVTQSSRYLVKRTGEKVFLECVQDMDHENMFWYRQDPGLGLRLIYFSYDVKMKEKGDIPEGYSVSREKKERFSLILESASTNQTSMYLCASDDHILGNQPQHFGDGTRLSIL.